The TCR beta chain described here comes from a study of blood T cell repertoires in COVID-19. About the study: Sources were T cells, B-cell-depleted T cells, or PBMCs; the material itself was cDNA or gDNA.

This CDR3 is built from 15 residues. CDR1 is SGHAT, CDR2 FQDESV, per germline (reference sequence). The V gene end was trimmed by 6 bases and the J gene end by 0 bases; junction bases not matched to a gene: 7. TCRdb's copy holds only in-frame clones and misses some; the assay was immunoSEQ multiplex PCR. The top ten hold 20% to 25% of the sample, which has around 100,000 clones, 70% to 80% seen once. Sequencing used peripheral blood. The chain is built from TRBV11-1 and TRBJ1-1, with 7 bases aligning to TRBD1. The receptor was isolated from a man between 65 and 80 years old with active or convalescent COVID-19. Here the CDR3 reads CASRPGTALNTEAFF. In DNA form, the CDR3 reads TGTGCCAGCAGACCAGGGACAGCCCTGAACACTGAAGCTTTCTTT.